This TCR beta chain was documented in a study of blood T cell repertoires in COVID-19. Turning to the study itself: Samples taken during acute and convalescent COVID-19 were collected in the United States, Italy and Spain. From T cells, B-cell-depleted T cells, or PBMCs came the material, which was cDNA or gDNA.

Per the original data handling: Amplification from reference gene primers served as the basis for estimated nucleated cell counts. Data came from immunoSEQ multiplex PCR; TCRdb stores just in-frame clones and leaves some out. V, J and clone size are taken as reported in that table, and D and trimming were inferred from the DNA itself. The sample has 110,000 to 150,000 clones; roughly 90% are singletons. This clone was recorded a few times. The TCR was taken from a man aged 45-60 years with active or convalescent COVID-19. Material for sequencing was peripheral blood.

CDR3 sequence: CASSLDQGLSYGYTF. The CDR3 DNA follows: TGTGCCAGCAGCTTAGACCAGGGCCTAAGCTATGGCTACACCTTC. This chain links TRBV7-2 with TRBJ1-2; the D gene is possibly TRBD1 (5 bases). Trimming stripped 1 base from V and 4 bases from J, with 13 bases between. CDR1 and CDR2 from the germline V gene are SGHTA and FQGNSA. The CDR3 runs 15 residues.